The 8 T cell receptor beta chains reported below all come from one sample, sequenced in a study of blood T cell repertoires in COVID-19. Clones were read by immunoSEQ multiplex PCR, and TCRdb kept only the in-frame ones, dropping some. The sample contains under 200,000 clones, approximately 90% of which appear only once. The sequencing input was PBMCs or T cells enriched from blood (not recorded which). These TCRs come from a woman under 30 who had recovered from COVID-19.

The chain recombines TRBV9 with TRBJ1-6; D is ambiguous. Between the trimmed V and J ends, which lost 0 bases and 8 bases, there was a span of 12 bases. The CDR3 loop spans 15 amino acids. Germline CDR1 is SGDLS and CDR2 is YYNGEE. The CDR3 nucleotides read TGTGCCAGCAGCGTAGGAGGGAGCCAGTATTCACCCCTCCACTTT. Amino acid sequence: CASSVGGSQYSPLHF.

The rearrangement joins TRBV2 to TRBJ1-1, with D uncertain. V lost 4 bases to trimming and J lost 2 bases, with 8 bases between them. The CDR3 has 13 amino acids. Germline CDR1 and CDR2: SNHLY and FYNNEI. The CDR3 coding sequence is TGTGCCAGCAGTGCAGAAAGAAACACTGAAGCTTTCTTT. Its translation is CASSAERNTEAFF.

The chain joins TRBV7-6 to TRBJ2-1, with 7 bases that match TRBD1. The CDR3 is made up of 14 amino acids. Per germline, CDR1 SGHVS and CDR2 FNYEAQ. V gave up 0 bases and J gave up 9 bases; unmatched junction bases: 5. This chain's CDR3 is CASSLAGQVSEQFF. The CDR3 region has the DNA TGTGCCAGCAGCTTAGCTGGACAGGTCAGTGAGCAGTTCTTC.

The chain joins TRBV30 to TRBJ1-5, with a tentative D call TRBD1 (5 bases). The CDR3 runs to 13 residues. CDR1 GTSNPN and CDR2 SVGIG come from the germline V gene (reference sequence). V was clipped by 2 bases and J by 7 bases, with 12 bases between them. CDR3: CAWSKGLGQPQHF. CDR3 nucleotides: TGTGCCTGGAGTAAGGGGTTGGGGCAGCCCCAGCATTTT.

This chain joins TRBV5-5 and TRBJ2-2; TRBD2 matches 12 bases. From germline, CDR1 is SGHKS and CDR2 YYEKEE (reference sequence). The CDR3 consists of 17 residues. After removal of 0 bases from V and 1 base from J, the junction contained 1 base not matched to a gene. The CDR3 region has the DNA TGTGCCAGCAGCTTGGAACTAGCGGGAGGGAACACCGGGGAGCTGTTTTTT. Translation gives CASSLELAGGNTGELFF.

This chain connects TRBV5-5 to TRBJ2-2; D not certain. Germline CDR1 and CDR2: SGHKS and YYEKEE (reference sequence). This CDR3 region has 13 residues. The V and J ends lost 6 bases and 2 bases respectively, with 8 bases between them. The CDR3 DNA is TGTGCCAGCACCACAGTTAACACCGGGGAGCTGTTTTTT. This codes for CASTTVNTGELFF.

The chain recombines TRBV4-2 with TRBJ2-7; maybe TRBD1 (8 bases). V shed 0 bases and J shed 6 bases, with 15 bases lying between them. The germline gives CDR1 LGHNA, CDR2 YNFKEQ. The CDR3 sequence is 15 residues long. The CDR3 sequence is CASSQDNRGGREQYF. The CDR3 DNA reads as TGTGCCAGCAGCCAAGATAACAGGGGGGGACGCGAGCAGTACTTC.

This chain connects TRBV30 to TRBJ1-5; no clear D. Trimming took off 0 bases at V and 2 bases at J, with 11 bases between the two ends. The CDR3 has 15 residues. Germline V gene lookup returns CDR1 GTSNPN and CDR2 SVGIG (reference sequence). In DNA, the CDR3 is TGTGCCTGGAGTGTACGGAAGGGAGGCAATCAGCCCCAGCATTTT. It encodes CAWSVRKGGNQPQHF.